This TCR beta chain was found in a study of glioma-infiltrating T cells. Study-level results: CDR3 overlap between tissue and blood was very small. Tissue-blood divergence was below expectation in non-neoplastic patients, above in gliomas.

About this clonotype: Its target is not known.

Using RNA template, CDR3s of TCR alpha and beta were amplified with iRepertoire arm-PCR. For one-step reverse transcription and amplification, about 90-450 ng of tissue mRNA or PBMC total RNA was used. TCRdb re-called the multiplex PCR reads through MiXCR, storing one row per CDR3 protein. The repertoire has under 200,000 distinct CDR3 sequences, more than 30% of them found once; the top ten carry just over 20%. CDR3 length: 15 amino acids. V shed 6 bases and J shed 2 bases, with 16 bases lying between them. The sequence was collected from a human donor with low-grade glioma or glioblastoma, undergoing nonglioma brain surgery, or in good health (not recorded which). The V and J genes are TRBV12-3 or TRBV12-4 and TRBJ2-5, with D unclear. Sequencing was performed on glioma tissue, nonneoplastic brain tissue, or PBMCs (not recorded which). This CDR3 reads CASRAGWAVQETQYF. The CDR3 DNA sequence: TGTGCCAGCAGGGCCGGGTGGGCAGTTCAAGAGACCCAGTACTTC.